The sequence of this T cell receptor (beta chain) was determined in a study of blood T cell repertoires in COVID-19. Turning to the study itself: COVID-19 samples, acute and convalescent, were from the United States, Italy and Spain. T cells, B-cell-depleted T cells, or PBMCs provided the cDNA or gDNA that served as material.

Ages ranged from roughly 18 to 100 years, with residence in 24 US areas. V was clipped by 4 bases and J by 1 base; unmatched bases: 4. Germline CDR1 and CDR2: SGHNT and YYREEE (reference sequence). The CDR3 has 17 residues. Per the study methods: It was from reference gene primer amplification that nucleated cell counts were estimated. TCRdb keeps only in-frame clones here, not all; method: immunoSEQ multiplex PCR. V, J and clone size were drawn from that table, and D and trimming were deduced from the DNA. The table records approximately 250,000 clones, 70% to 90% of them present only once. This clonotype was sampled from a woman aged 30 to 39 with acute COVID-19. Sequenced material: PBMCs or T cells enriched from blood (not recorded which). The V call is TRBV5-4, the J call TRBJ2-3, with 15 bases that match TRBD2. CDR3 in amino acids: CASSERTSGRGTDTQYF. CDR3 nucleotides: TGTGCCAGCAGCGAGAGGACTAGCGGGAGGGGCACAGATACGCAGTATTTT.